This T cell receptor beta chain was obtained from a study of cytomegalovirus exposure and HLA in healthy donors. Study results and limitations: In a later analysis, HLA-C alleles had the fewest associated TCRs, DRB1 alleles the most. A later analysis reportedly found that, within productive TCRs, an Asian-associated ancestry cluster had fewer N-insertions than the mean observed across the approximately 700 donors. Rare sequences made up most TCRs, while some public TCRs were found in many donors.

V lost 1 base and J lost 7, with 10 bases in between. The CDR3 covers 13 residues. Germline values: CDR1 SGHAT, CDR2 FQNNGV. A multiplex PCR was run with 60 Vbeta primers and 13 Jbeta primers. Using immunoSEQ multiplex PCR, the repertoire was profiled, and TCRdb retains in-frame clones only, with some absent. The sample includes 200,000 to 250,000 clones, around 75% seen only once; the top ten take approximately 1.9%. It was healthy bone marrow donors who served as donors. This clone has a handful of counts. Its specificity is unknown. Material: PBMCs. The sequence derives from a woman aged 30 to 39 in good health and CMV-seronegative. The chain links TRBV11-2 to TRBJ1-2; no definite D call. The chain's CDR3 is CASSLGGRSGYTF. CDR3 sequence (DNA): TGTGCCAGCAGCTTAGGTGGCAGATCTGGCTACACCTTC.